These 12 T cell receptor beta chains were all obtained from the same sample, sequenced in a study of cytomegalovirus exposure and HLA in healthy donors. Use of 60 Vbeta and 13 Jbeta primers characterized the PCR. The method was immunoSEQ multiplex PCR; TCRdb's version includes in-frame clones alone and lacks a portion of them. The sample lists under 200,000 clones, roughly 75% occurring once. The specimen was PBMCs. The source is a man younger than 35 in good health and CMV-seronegative.

The genes are TRBV10-3 and TRBJ1-5; 7 nucleotides match TRBD1. The germline V gene encodes CDR1 ENHRY and CDR2 SYGVKD. There are 14 residues in the CDR3. The CDR3 is CASTGVYSNQPQHF. DNA for the CDR3: TGTGCATCCACAGGGGTTTATAGCAATCAGCCCCAGCATTTT.

In its sample, this clone was seen once. The chain recombines TRBV11-3 with TRBJ2-7; TRBD2 is a possible D gene (6 bases). The V end lost 5 bases, the J end lost 2 bases, and 16 bases lay between the germline ends. There are 15 residues in the CDR3. Per germline, CDR1 SGHNT and CDR2 YENEEA. CDR3: CASSPGAGTAYEQYF. In DNA, the CDR3 is TGTGCCAGCAGCCCCGGGGCGGGAACGGCCTACGAGCAGTACTTC. The variable domain in full, with the rest retrieved from reference TRBV11-3 and TRBJ2-7, is EAGVVQSPRYKIIEKKQPVAFWCNPISGHNTLYWYLQNLGQGPELLIRYENEEAVDDSQLPKDRFSAERLKGVDSTLKIQPAELGDSAVYLCASSPGAGTAYEQYFGPGTRLTVT.

This clone was detected only once. The chain carries TRBV19 and TRBJ1-3, with D unresolved. V lost 4 bases and J lost 0, with 13 bases in between. Germline CDR1 reads LNHDA; CDR2 reads SQIVND (reference sequence). There are 16 residues in the CDR3. The CDR3 protein is CASSNTARVSGNTIYF. In DNA, the CDR3 is TGTGCCAGTAGTAACACTGCACGGGTCTCTGGAAACACCATATATTTT.

The chain joins TRBV6-4 to TRBJ2-1; a possible D gene is TRBD2 (5 bases). Germline loops: CDR1 MRHNA, CDR2 SNTAGT. The CDR3 spans 14 residues. Trimming took 3 bases from V and 5 from J, leaving 11 bases between them. CDR3: CASSERRRDNEQFF. Written as DNA, the CDR3 is TGTGCCAGCAGTGAGCGGAGGCGGGACAATGAGCAGTTCTTC.

This clone was picked up a small number of times. The CDR3 DNA reads as TGTGCCAGCAGCGTGGGGGGGGAATCGGGCGCCGGCACAGATACGCAGTATTTT. Amino acids: CASSVGGESGAGTDTQYF. The chain couples TRBV5-4 to TRBJ2-3; TRBD2 matches 7 bases. V was pared by 4 bases and J by 1 base, with 15 bases of the junction left unmatched. Germline V lookup: CDR1 SGHNT, CDR2 YYREEE (reference sequence). The CDR3 length is 18 residues.

The chain recombines TRBV27 with TRBJ2-7, with D perhaps TRBD2 (5 bases). Per the germline V gene, CDR1 is MNHEY and CDR2 is SMNVEV (reference sequence). The ends were cut back, 3 bases at V and 4 bases at J, with 10 bases in the middle. This CDR3 contains 13 residues. The DNA for the CDR3 is TGTGCCAGCAGTTTTGGAGCGGAGTACGAGCAGTACTTC. Translating it yields CASSFGAEYEQYF.

This chain joins TRBV28 and TRBJ2-7; 7 nucleotides align to TRBD2. The CDR3 runs to 14 residues. CDR1 MDHEN and CDR2 SYDVKM come from the germline V gene. The trim removed 11 bases at V and 2 bases at J, leaving 12 bases unmatched. CDR3 protein: CASERGRGAYEQYF. The CDR3 DNA follows: TGTGCCTCCGAGCGGGGACGGGGGGCCTACGAGCAGTACTTC. The full variable domain, in which reference TRBV28 and TRBJ2-7 provide the parts outside the CDR3, is DVKVTQSSRYLVKRTGEKVFLECVQDMDHENMFWYRQDPGLGLRLIYFSYDVKMKEKGDIPEGYSVSREKKERFSLILESASTNQTSMYLCASERGRGAYEQYFGPGTRLTVT.

The V gene is TRBV10-1, the J gene TRBJ1-1; possibly TRBD1 for D (6 bases). Germline V gene lookup returns CDR1 WNHNN and CDR2 SYGVQD (reference sequence). Trimming took off 2 bases at V and 4 bases at J, with 11 bases between the two ends. This CDR3 comprises 14 residues. Here the CDR3 DNA reads TGCGCCAGCAGTGAGACTGGACAGATCACTGAAGCTTTCTTT. It translates to CASSETGQITEAFF.

This clone showed up just a few times. The CDR3 nucleotides are TGTGCCAGCAGCCTTTACGGGACCGGGGAGCTGTTTTTT. As protein: CASSLYGTGELFF. V usage is TRBV7-2 and J usage is TRBJ2-2; D gene unclear. CDR3 length equals 13 residues. CDR1 SGHTA and CDR2 FQGNSA come from the germline V gene. Trimming stripped 5 bases from V and 5 bases from J, with 9 bases between.

This clone was seen a handful of times. The chain has TRBV7-2 and TRBJ1-5, with D possibly TRBD1 on 6 matching bases. The CDR3 totals 17 residues. Trimming took off 0 bases at V and 2 bases at J, with 14 bases between the two ends. Germline CDR1 SGHTA, CDR2 FQGNSA. The CDR3 region has the DNA TGTGCCAGCAGCTTAGCGGGCAGGGGTTGGGGCAATCAGCCCCAGCATTTT. It translates to CASSLAGRGWGNQPQHF.

CDR3 amino acids: CASSYVGQITDTQYF. DNA for the CDR3: TGTGCCAGCAGTTACGTGGGGCAGATCACAGATACGCAGTATTTT. The chain combines TRBV6-5 with TRBJ2-3; possible D gene TRBD1, 5 bases. Trimming took 2 bases from V and 2 from J, leaving 11 bases between them. Germline values: CDR1 MNHEY, CDR2 SVGAGI. CDR3 length equals 15 residues.

J is TRBJ2-1 and V is TRBV10-1, with 8 bases aligning to TRBD2. The CDR3 totals 14 residues. V shed 10 bases and J 5 bases; nucleotides not matched to a gene: 10. Germline V lookup: CDR1 WNHNN, CDR2 SYGVQD (reference sequence). The CDR3 spells CATTGTRRDNEQFF. The CDR3 region has the DNA TGCGCCACAACCGGGACTAGACGGGACAATGAGCAGTTCTTC.